This paragraph reports one TCR beta chain. The antigen is undetermined. The data are from a study of glioma-infiltrating T cells after dendritic cell vaccination. On the study more broadly: Dendritic cell vaccine was injected intradermally three times, biweekly. Findings and caveats of the study: Longer survival after dendritic cell vaccination followed higher pretreatment TIL content.

Input was approximately 2.1 ug genomic DNA, or all available if less. Produced via immunoSEQ multiplex PCR; TCRdb's table is partial and in-frame only. Here the sample spans 80,000 to 100,000 clones, about 79% being singletons. Germline V gives CDR1 MNHEY, CDR2 SMNVEV (reference sequence). Trimming shortened V by 3 bases and J by 1 base, and 18 bases separated the two germline ends. The CDR3 loop spans 17 amino acids. None of the glioblastoma patients had an isocitrate dehydrogenase mutation. This TCR came from a human donor with glioblastoma. The chain links TRBV27 to TRBJ1-1; D may be TRBD1 (5 bases). The source was blood, collected before dendritic cell vaccination. The DNA of the CDR3 is TGTGCCAGCAGTTTTCAAAGGGGCGCGTATTCGAACACTGAAGCTTTCTTT. This sequence encodes CASSFQRGAYSNTEAFF.